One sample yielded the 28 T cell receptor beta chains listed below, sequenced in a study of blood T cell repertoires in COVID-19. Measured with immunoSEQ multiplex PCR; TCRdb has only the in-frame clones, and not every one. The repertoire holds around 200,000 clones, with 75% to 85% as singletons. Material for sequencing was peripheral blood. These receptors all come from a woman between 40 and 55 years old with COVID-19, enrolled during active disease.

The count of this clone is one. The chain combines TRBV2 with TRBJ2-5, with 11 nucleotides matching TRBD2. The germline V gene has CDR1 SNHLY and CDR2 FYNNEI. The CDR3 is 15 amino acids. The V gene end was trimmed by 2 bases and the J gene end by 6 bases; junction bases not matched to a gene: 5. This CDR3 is CASSESSGRGKTQYF. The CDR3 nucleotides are TGTGCCAGCAGTGAAAGTAGCGGGAGGGGAAAGACCCAGTACTTC. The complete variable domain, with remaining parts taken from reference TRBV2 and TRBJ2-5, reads EPEVTQTPSHQVTQMGQEVILRCVPISNHLYFYWYRQILGQKVEFLVSFYNNEISEKSEIFDDQFSVERPDGSNFTLKIRSTKLEDSAMYFCASSESSGRGKTQYFGPGTRLLVL.

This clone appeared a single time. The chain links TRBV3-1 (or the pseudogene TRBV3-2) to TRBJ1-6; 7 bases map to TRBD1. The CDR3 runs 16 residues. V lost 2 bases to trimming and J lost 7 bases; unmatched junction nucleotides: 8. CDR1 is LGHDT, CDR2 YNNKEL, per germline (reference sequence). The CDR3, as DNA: TGTGCCAGCAGCCAATTTACAGGGGTTGGAAATTCACCCCTCCACTTT. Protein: CASSQFTGVGNSPLHF.

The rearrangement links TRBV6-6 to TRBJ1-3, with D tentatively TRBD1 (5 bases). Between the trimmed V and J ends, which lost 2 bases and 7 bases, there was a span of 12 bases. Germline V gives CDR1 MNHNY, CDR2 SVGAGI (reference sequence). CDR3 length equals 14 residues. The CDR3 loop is CASSYVPGRNTIYF. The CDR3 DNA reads TGTGCCAGCAGTTACGTCCCAGGGAGGAACACCATATATTTT.

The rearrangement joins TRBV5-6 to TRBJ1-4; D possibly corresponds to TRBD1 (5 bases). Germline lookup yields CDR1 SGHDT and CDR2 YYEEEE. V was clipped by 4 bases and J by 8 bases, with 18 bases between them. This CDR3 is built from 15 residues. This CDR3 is CASSTTVLPPEKLFF. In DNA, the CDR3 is TGTGCCAGCAGCACGACAGTACTCCCCCCAGAAAAACTGTTTTTT.

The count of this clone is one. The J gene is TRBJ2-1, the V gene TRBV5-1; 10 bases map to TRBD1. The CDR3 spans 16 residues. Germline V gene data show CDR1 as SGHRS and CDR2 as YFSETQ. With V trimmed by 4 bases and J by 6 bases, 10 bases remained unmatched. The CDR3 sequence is CASSHYDRGRVNEQFF. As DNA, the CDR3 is TGCGCCAGCAGCCACTACGACAGGGGGCGCGTCAATGAGCAGTTCTTC. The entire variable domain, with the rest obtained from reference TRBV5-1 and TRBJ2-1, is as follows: KAGVTQTPRYLIKTRGQQVTLSCSPISGHRSVSWYQQTPGQGLQFLFEYFSETQRNKGNFPGRFSGRQFSNSRSEMNVSTLELGDSALYLCASSHYDRGRVNEQFFGPGTRLTVL.

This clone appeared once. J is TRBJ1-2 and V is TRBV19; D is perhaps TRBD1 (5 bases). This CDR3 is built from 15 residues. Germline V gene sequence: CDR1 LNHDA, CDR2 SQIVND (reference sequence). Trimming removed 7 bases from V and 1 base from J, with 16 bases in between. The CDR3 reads CASTPQDQGNYGYTF. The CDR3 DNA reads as TGTGCCAGTACCCCCCAGGACCAGGGTAACTATGGCTACACCTTC.

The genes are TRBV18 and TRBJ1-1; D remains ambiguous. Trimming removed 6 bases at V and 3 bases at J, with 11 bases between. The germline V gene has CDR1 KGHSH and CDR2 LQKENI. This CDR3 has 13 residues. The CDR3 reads CASSSQTDTEAFF. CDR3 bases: TGTGCCAGCTCGAGCCAAACGGACACTGAAGCTTTCTTT. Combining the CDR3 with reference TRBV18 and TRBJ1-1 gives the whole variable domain NAGVMQNPRHLVRRRGQEARLRCSPMKGHSHVYWYRQLPEEGLKFMVYLQKENIIDESGMPKERFSAEFPKEGPSILRIQQVVRGDSAAYFCASSSQTDTEAFFGQGTRLTVV.

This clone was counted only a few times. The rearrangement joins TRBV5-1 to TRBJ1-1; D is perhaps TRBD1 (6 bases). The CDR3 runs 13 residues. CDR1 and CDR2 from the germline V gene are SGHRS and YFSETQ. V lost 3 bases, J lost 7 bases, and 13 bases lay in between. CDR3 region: CASSYDRTHEAFF. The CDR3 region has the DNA TGCGCCAGCAGCTACGACAGGACCCATGAAGCTTTCTTT.

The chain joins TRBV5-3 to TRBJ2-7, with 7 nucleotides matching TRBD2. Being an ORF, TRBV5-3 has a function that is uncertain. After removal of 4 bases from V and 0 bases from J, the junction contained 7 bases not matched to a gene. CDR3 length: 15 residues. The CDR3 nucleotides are TGTGCCAGAAGCCTAAGACTAGCAGCCTCCTACGAGCAGTACTTC. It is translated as CARSLRLAASYEQYF.

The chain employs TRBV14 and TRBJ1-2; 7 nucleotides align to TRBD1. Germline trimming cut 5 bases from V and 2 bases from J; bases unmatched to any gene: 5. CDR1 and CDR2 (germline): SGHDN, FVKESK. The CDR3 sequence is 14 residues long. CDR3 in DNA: TGTGCCAGCAGCGACCCGGGACAGAACTATGGCTACACCTTC. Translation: CASSDPGQNYGYTF.

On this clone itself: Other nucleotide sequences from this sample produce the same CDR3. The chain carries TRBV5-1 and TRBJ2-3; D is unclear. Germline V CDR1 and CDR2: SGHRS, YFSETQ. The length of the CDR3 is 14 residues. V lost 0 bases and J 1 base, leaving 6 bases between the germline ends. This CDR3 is CASSLVAGTDTQYF. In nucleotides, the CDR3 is TGCGCCAGCAGCTTGGTGGCAGGCACAGATACGCAGTATTTT.

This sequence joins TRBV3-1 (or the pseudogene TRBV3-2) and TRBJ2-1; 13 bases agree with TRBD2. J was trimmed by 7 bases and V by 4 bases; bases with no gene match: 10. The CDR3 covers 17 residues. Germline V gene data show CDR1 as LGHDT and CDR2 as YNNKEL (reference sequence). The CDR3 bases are TGTGCCAGCAGCCCCCAGACTAGCGGGGGGCGGTGGAATGAGCAGTTCTTC. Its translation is CASSPQTSGGRWNEQFF.

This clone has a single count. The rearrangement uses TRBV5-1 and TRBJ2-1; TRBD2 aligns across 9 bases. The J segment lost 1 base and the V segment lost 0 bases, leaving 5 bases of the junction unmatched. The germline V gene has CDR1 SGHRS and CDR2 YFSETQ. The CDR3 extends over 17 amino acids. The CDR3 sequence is CASSLDPTSGSYNEQFF. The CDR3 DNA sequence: TGCGCCAGCAGCTTGGATCCGACTAGCGGTTCCTACAATGAGCAGTTCTTC.

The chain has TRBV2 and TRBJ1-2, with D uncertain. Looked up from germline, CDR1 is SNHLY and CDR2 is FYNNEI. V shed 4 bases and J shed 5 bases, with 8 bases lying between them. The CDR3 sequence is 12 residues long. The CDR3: CASSVGDYGYTF. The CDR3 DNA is TGTGCCAGCAGTGTTGGAGATTATGGCTACACCTTC.

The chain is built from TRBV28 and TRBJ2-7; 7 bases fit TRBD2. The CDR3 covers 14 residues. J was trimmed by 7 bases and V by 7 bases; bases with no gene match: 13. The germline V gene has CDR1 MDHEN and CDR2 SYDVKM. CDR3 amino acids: CASIFGLGAREQYF. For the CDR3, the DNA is TGTGCCAGCATTTTCGGACTAGGGGCTCGAGAGCAGTACTTC.

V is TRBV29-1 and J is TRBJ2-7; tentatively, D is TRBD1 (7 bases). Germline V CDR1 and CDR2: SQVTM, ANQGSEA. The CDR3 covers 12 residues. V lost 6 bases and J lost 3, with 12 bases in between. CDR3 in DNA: TGCAGCGTGGCGGGACAGCTCTACGAGCAGTACTTC. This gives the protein CSVAGQLYEQYF.

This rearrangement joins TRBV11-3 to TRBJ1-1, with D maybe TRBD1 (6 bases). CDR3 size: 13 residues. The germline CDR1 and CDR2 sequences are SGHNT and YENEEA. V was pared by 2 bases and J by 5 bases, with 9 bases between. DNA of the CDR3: TGTGCCAGCAGCTTATGGGGGCATACTGAAGCTTTCTTT. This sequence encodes CASSLWGHTEAFF.

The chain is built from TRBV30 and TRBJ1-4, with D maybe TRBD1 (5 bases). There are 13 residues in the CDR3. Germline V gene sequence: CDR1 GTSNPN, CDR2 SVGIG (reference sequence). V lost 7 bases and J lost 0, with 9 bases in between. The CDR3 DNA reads TGTGCCTTGCGACAGACAACTAATGAAAAACTGTTTTTT. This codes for CALRQTTNEKLFF.

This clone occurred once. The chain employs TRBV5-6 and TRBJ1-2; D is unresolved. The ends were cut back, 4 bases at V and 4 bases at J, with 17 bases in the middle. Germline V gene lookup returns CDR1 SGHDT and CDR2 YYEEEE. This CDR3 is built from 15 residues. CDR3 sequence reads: CASSRITISTYGYTF. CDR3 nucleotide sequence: TGTGCCAGCAGCCGGATTACTATTTCCACCTATGGCTACACCTTC.

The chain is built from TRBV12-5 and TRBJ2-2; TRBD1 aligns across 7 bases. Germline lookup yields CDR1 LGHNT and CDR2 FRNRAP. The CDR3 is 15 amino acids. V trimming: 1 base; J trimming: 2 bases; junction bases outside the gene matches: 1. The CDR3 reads CASGLGQGNTGELFF. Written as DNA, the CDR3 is TGTGCTAGTGGTTTGGGACAGGGAAACACCGGGGAGCTGTTTTTT.

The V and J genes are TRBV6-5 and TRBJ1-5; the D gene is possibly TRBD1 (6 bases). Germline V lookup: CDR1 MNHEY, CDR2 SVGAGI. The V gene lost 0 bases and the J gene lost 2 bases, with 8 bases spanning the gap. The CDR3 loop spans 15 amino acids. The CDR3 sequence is CASSYSNRGNQPQHF. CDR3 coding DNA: TGTGCCAGCAGTTACTCAAACAGGGGCAATCAGCCCCAGCATTTT.

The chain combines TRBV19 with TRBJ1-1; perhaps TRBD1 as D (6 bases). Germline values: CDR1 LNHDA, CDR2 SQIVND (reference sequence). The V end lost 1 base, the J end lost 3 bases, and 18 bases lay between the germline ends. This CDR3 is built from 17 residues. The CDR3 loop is CASSIGQARLLDTEAFF. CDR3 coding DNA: TGTGCCAGTAGTATAGGACAGGCCCGCCTCCTGGACACTGAAGCTTTCTTT.

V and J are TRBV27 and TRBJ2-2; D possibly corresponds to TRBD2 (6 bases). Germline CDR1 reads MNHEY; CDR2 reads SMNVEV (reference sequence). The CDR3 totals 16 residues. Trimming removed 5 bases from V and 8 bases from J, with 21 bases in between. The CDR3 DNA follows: TGTGCCAGCAGTCGCCGGACACTGACTAGTTTTGGGGAGCTGTTTTTT. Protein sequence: CASSRRTLTSFGELFF.

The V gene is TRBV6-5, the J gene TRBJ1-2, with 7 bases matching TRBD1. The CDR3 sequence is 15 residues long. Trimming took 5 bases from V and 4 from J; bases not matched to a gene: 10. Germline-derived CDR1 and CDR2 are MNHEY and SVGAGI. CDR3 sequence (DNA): TGTGCCAGCAGTAGGGGACAGACAAGCTTCTATGGCTACACCTTC. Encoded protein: CASSRGQTSFYGYTF.

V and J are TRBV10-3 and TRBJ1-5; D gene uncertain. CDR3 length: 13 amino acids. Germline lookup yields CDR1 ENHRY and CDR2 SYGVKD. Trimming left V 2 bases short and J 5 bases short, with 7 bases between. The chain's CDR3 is CAISEQRDQPQHF. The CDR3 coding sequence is TGTGCCATCAGTGAGCAACGGGATCAGCCCCAGCATTTT.

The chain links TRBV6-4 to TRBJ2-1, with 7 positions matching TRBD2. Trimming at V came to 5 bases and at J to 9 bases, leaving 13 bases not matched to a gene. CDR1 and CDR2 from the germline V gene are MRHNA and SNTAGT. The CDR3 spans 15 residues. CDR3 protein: CASSYVGEGGGEQFF. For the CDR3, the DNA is TGTGCCAGCAGTTATGTCGGGGAGGGAGGAGGTGAGCAGTTCTTC.

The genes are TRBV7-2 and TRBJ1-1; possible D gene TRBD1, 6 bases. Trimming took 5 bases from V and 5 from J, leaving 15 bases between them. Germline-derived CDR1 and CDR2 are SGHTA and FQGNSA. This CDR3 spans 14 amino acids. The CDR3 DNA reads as TGTGCCAGCAGCGACACAGGGTATGAGACTGAAGCTTTCTTT. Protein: CASSDTGYETEAFF.

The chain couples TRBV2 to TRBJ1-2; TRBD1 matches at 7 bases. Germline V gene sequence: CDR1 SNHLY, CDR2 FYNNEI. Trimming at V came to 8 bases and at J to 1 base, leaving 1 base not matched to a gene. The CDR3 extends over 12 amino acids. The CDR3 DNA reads TGTGCCAGCGACAGGGATAACTATGGCTACACCTTC. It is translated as CASDRDNYGYTF.